This T cell receptor beta chain comes out of a study of PD-L1 blockade in urothelial cancer. The CDR3 has 16 amino acids. CDR1 and CDR2 (germline): SGHRS, YFSETQ. Deletions cut 7 bases from V and 4 bases from J, with 23 bases between. Produced via immunoSEQ multiplex PCR; TCRdb's table is partial and in-frame only. The sample holds some 40,000 clones, about 88% seen once. The time point here: pretreatment peripheral blood. This receptor was identified in a donor over 35 with urothelial cancer. J is TRBJ2-5 and V is TRBV5-1; tentative D call: TRBD2 (6 bases). This sample comprised PBMCs, obtained around atezolizumab (anti-PD-L1) treatment. The CDR3 nucleotides are TGCGCCAGCGGCGCCCCATTACTCGGAGGGGCAGAGACCCAGTACTTC. This gives the protein CASGAPLLGGAETQYF.